A selection of T cell receptor beta chains follows, all from one sample in a study of molecular identifiers for immune sequencing clone quantification. Each CDR3 protein is one row after TCRdb ran MiXCR on the PCR reads. The sample gives 460,000 or so distinct CDR3 sequences, less than 30% of which show up once; approximately 0.8% is in the top ten. The sequenced sample was naive CD8+ T cells from blood, with Jurkat cell RNA spiked in. The source is a human donor in good health. Some libraries in this study had Jurkat cell RNA spiked in. CDR3s include the opening cysteine and the closing phenylalanine or tryptophan. A D gene is named only where the DNA matches it firmly. The size entry is marked missing in some rows and otherwise reads once, few, many or a size class.

TRBV6-6,TRBJ2-7,NA,NA,TGTGCCAGAATGCCACAGAGTTCGGCCTACGAGCAGTACTTC,CARMPQSSAYEQYF
TRBV6-2/TRBV6-3,TRBJ2-5,TRBD2,NA,TGTGCCAGCAGTGAACCGGGACTAGCGGGGGAAGAGACCCAGTACTTC,CASSEPGLAGEETQYF
TRBV4-3,TRBJ2-3,TRBD1,many,TGCGCCAGCAGCCAAGAGGACAGGGGCACAGATACGCAGTATTTT,CASSQEDRGTDTQYF
TRBV2,TRBJ1-5,NA,few,TGTGCCAGCAGTGAACGGGAGGGGTTGGTCCTTCAGCCCCAGCATTTT,CASSEREGLVLQPQHF
TRBV4-3,TRBJ2-5,NA,NA,TGCGCCAGCAGCCAAGATCTAACTAGCTATGAGACCCAGTACTTC,CASSQDLTSYETQYF
TRBV25-1,TRBJ1-4,NA,many,TGTGCCAGCAGTGAGCCATGGACAGCCTGGGGTGAAAAACTGTTTTTT,CASSEPWTAWGEKLFF
TRBV7-2,TRBJ2-7,NA,few,TGTGCCAGCAGCTTACCCCCCCGATCTGCGCAGTACTTC,CASSLPPRSAQYF
TRBV28,TRBJ1-6,TRBD1,NA,TGTGCCAGCAGCCTTTCGGGGACAGGCCTTAATTCACCCCTCCACTTT,CASSLSGTGLNSPLHF
TRBV7-9,TRBJ2-3,NA,many,TGTGCCAGCAGCTTAAATTTCGGACAGTTGAGCACAGATACGCAGTATTTT,CASSLNFGQLSTDTQYF
TRBV4-1,TRBJ1-6,NA,NA,TGCGCCAGCGGCCAAGAAGGTGAGGCTCCCGGACGTTCACCCCTCCACTTT,CASGQEGEAPGRSPLHF